The TCR beta chain described here comes from a study of early T cells in non-severe SARS-CoV-2 infection. Study-level information: It was bulk RNA from unsorted whole blood that was sequenced, and the chains were unpaired. Regarding the study as a whole: The matching step, a VDJdb search, favored anti-spike CD8 responses and missed private and CD4 specificities.

This clonotype was found many times. The antigen is not known. The CDR3 sequence is 18 residues long. CDR1 and CDR2 from the germline V gene are SGDLS and YYNGEE. The V and J ends lost 0 bases and 1 base, in that order; junction bases with no gene match: 7. Molecules of cDNA were individually given unique molecular identifiers that were attached to them. TCRdb re-analysed the 5' RACE reads in MiXCR, keeping a single row per CDR3 protein. This table holds under 20,000 distinct CDR3 sequences, 4.5% to 6% found once. The sample here was whole blood, taken at baseline. The chain has TRBV9 and TRBJ2-3; 11 nucleotides align to TRBD2. This TCR was sampled from an adult who was a healthcare worker with PCR-confirmed SARS-CoV-2 infection or an uninfected control (not recorded which). The CDR3 DNA reads TGTGCCAGCAGCGTAGCTACGCGACTAGCGGGGCGCACAGATACGCAGTATTTT. Translation gives CASSVATRLAGRTDTQYF. Filled out from reference TRBV9 and TRBJ2-3, the complete variable domain reads DSGVTQTPKHLITATGQRVTLRCSPRSGDLSVYWYQQSLDQGLQFLIQYYNGEERAKGNILERFSAQQFPDLHSELNLSSLELGDSALYFCASSVATRLAGRTDTQYFGPGTRLTVL.